This T cell receptor (beta chain) was profiled in a study of regulatory T cells in long-lasting Graves disease. Findings of the study overall: Persistent Graves' patients possessed reduced TCR diversity relative to recently diagnosed ones.

Sequencing libraries for TCR beta were prepared with iRepertoire HTBI primers and Arm-PCR of CDR3 regions. One entry per CDR3 protein, called by TCRdb with MiXCR from the multiplex PCR reads. This repertoire shows 350,000 to 450,000 distinct CDR3 sequences, approximately 22% found once; its top ten account for roughly an eighth. Trimming removed 3 bases from V and 4 bases from J; junction bases left unmatched: 13. This CDR3 contains 18 residues. CDR1 is SNHLY, CDR2 FYNNEI, per germline. Worth noting for this clonotype: As yet, its antigen is unknown.

The time point denotes: persistent/refractory GD, antithyroid drugs over 5 years with positive TRAb. PBMC RNA served as the TCR library source. Sequences were derived from peripheral blood mononuclear cells (PBMCs), sampled when the disease was refractory, from a patient treated with antithyroid drugs. This TCR came from a female donor with Graves disease. This chain joins TRBV2 and TRBJ2-3, with 10 bases aligning to TRBD2. The CDR3 region is CASSETWASGSVADTQYF. CDR3 bases: TGTGCCAGCAGTGAGACATGGGCTAGCGGGAGTGTGGCAGATACGCAGTATTTT.